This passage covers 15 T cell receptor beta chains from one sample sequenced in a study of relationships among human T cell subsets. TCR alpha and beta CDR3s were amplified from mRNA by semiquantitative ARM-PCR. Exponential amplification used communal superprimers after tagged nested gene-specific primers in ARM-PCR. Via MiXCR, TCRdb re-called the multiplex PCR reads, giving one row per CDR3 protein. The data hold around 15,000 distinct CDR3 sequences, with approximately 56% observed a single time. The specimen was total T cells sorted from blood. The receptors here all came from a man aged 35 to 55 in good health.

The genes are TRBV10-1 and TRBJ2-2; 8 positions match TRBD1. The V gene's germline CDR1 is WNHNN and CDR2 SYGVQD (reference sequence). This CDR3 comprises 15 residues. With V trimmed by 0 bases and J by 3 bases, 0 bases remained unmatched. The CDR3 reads CASSESDRDTGELFF. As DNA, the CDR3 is TGCGCCAGCAGTGAGTCGGACAGGGACACCGGGGAGCTGTTTTTT.

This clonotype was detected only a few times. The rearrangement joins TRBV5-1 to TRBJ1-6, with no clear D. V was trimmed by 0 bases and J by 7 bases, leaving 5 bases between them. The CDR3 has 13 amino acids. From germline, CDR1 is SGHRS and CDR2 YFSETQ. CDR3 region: CASSLGGNSPLHF. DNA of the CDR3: TGCGCCAGCAGCTTGGGTGGCAATTCACCCCTCCACTTT. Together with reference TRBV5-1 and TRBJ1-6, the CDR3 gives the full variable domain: KAGVTQTPRYLIKTRGQQVTLSCSPISGHRSVSWYQQTPGQGLQFLFEYFSETQRNKGNFPGRFSGRQFSNSRSEMNVSTLELGDSALYLCASSLGGNSPLHFGNGTRLTVT.

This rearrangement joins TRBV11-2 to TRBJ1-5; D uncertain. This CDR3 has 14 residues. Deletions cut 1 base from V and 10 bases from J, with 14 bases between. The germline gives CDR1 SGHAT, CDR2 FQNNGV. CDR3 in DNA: TGTGCCAGCAGCTTAGGGACCTTTTTATCACCCCAGCATTTT. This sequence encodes CASSLGTFLSPQHF.

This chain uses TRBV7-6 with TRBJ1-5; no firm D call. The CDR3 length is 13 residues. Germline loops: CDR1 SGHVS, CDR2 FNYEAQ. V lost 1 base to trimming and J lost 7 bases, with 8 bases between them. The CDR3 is CASSLVEGQPQHF. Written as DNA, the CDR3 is TGTGCCAGCAGCTTAGTAGAGGGCCAGCCCCAGCATTTT. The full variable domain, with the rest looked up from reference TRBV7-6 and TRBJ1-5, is GAGVSQSPRYKVTKRGQDVALRCDPISGHVSLYWYRQALGQGPEFLTYFNYEAQQDKSGLPNDRFSAERPEGSISTLTIQRTEQRDSAMYRCASSLVEGQPQHFGDGTRLSIL.

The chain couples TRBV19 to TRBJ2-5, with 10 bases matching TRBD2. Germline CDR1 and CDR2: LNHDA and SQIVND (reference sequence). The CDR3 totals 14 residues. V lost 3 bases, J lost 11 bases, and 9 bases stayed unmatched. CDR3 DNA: TGTGCCAGTAGTATGAGTGGACTAGCGGTTCATCAGTACTTC. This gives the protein CASSMSGLAVHQYF.

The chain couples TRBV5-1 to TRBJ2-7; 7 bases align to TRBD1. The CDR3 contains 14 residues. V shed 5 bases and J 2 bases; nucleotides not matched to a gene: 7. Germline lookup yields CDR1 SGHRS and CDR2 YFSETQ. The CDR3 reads CASSLHRGPYEQYF. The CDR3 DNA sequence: TGCGCCAGCAGTTTACACAGGGGACCCTACGAGCAGTACTTC.

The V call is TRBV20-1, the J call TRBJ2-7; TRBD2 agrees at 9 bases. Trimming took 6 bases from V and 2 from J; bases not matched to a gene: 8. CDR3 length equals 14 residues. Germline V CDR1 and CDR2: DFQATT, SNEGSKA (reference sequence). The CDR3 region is CSAVPIAGAYEQYF. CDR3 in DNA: TGCAGTGCCGTTCCTATAGCGGGAGCCTACGAGCAGTACTTC.

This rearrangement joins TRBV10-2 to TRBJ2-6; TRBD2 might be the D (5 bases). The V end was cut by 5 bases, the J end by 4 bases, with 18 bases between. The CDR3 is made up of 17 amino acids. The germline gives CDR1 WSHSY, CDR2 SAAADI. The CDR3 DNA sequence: TGCGCCAGCAGTTCCTCACTCGGAAGAGGGGGGGCCAACGTCCTGACTTTC. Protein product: CASSSSLGRGGANVLTF.

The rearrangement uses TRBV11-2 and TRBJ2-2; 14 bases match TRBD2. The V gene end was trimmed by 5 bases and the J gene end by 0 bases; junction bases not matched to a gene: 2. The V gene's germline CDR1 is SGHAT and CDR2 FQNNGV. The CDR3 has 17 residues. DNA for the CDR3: TGTGCCAGCAGCGTGGGACTAGCGGGAGCGAACACCGGGGAGCTGTTTTTT. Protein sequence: CASSVGLAGANTGELFF.

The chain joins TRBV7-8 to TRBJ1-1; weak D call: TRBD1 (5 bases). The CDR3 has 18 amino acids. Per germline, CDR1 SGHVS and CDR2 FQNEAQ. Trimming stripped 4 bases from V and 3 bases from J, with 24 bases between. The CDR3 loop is CASSSLTGFGRGYTEAFF. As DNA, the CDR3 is TGTGCCAGCAGCTCTTTAACAGGTTTCGGGAGGGGTTACACTGAAGCTTTCTTT.

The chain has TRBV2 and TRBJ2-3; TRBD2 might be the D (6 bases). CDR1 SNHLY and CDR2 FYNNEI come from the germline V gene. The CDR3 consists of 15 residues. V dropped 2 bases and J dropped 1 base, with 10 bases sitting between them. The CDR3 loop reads CASSERGRRTDTQYF. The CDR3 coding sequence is TGTGCCAGCAGTGAACGTGGGAGGCGCACAGATACGCAGTATTTT.

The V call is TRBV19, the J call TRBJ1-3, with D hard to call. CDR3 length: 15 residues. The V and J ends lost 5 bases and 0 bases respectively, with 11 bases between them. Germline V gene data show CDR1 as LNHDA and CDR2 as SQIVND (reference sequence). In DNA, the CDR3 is TGTGCCAGTAGTTCGGGCACCAGCTCTGGAAACACCATATATTTT. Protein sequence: CASSSGTSSGNTIYF.

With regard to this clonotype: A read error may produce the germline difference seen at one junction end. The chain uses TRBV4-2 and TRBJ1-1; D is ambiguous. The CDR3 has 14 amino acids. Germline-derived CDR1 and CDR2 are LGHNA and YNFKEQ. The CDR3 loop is CASSQDGVNTEAFF. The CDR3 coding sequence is TGCGCCAGCAGCCAAGACGGCGTAAACACTGAAGCTTTCTTT.

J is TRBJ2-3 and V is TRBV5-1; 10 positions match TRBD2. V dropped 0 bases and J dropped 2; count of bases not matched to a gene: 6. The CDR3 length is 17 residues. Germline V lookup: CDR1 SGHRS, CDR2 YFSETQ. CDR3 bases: TGCGCCAGCAGCTTGGCCCCACTAGCGGGGTCCACAGATACGCAGTATTTT. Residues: CASSLAPLAGSTDTQYF. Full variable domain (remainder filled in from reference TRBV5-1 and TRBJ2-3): KAGVTQTPRYLIKTRGQQVTLSCSPISGHRSVSWYQQTPGQGLQFLFEYFSETQRNKGNFPGRFSGRQFSNSRSEMNVSTLELGDSALYLCASSLAPLAGSTDTQYFGPGTRLTVL.

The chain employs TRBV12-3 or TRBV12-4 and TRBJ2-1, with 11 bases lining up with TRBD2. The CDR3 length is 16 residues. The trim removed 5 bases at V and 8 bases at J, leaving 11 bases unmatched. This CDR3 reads CASSNIGLAGGDEQFF. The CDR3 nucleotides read TGTGCCAGCAGTAACATTGGACTAGCGGGCGGGGATGAGCAGTTCTTC.